A selection of T cell receptor beta chains follows, all from one sample in a study of blood T cell repertoires in COVID-19. Libraries were prepared by immunoSEQ multiplex PCR; TCRdb keeps only in-frame clonotypes and omits some of them. Of over 110,000 clones detected, around 82% appear once; the ten largest clones hold approximately 5%. Sequencing input: PBMCs or T cells enriched from blood (not recorded which). These TCRs come from a man aged 40-50 years with acute COVID-19. The CDR3 runs from the conserved cysteine through the conserved F or W. The D gene is left open where the match is weak. Some rows mark clone size as missing; the rest say once, few, many or name a class of expanded clone.

CDR3 protein,CDR3 DNA,J gene,clone size,D gene,V gene
CAWSEVRDTEAFF,TGTGCCTGGAGTGAGGTCAGGGACACTGAAGCTTTCTTT,TRBJ1-1,NA,NA,TRBV30
CASSLTGAWDEQFF,TGTGCCAGCAGCTTAACGGGAGCATGGGATGAGCAGTTCTTC,TRBJ2-1,NA,NA,TRBV11-2
CASSLAGESNQPQHF,TGTGCCAGCAGTTTGGCCGGGGAAAGCAATCAGCCCCAGCATTTT,TRBJ1-5,NA,NA,TRBV27
CASSLDTGGYSNQPQHF,TGTGCCAGCAGCTTAGATACAGGGGGATATAGCAATCAGCCCCAGCATTTT,TRBJ1-5,NA,TRBD1,TRBV7-8
CASSSFRDIGTEAFF,TGTGCCAGCAGTTCCTTCCGAGACATCGGCACTGAAGCTTTCTTT,TRBJ1-1,NA,NA,TRBV6-6
CASSYPYRGGETQYF,TGTGCCAGCAGTTACCCTTACAGGGGTGGAGAGACCCAGTACTTC,TRBJ2-5,NA,TRBD1,TRBV6-2/TRBV6-3
CAWSRRGLHVYGYTF,TGTGCCTGGAGTCGTAGGGGTCTCCATGTTTATGGCTACACCTTC,TRBJ1-2,few,NA,TRBV30
CATPDRGDGYTF,TGTGCCACACCCGACAGGGGGGATGGCTACACCTTC,TRBJ1-2,NA,TRBD1,TRBV10-3
CASSRGGARGYNEQFF,TGTGCCAGCAGCCGCGGGGGGGCGCGGGGCTACAATGAGCAGTTCTTC,TRBJ2-1,NA,TRBD2,TRBV11-3
CASSQKRADRGIFRDF,TGTGCCAGCAGCCAAAAAAGAGCGGACAGGGGAATTTTTCGGGACTTC,TRBJ2-7,NA,TRBD1,TRBV4-2
CATSREAGVGQYF,TGTGCCACCAGCAGAGAAGCGGGAGTCGGGCAGTACTTC,TRBJ2-7,NA,TRBD2,TRBV15
CASSLSSQSLYGYTF,TGCGCCAGCAGCTTATCGTCGCAGTCCCTCTATGGCTACACCTTC,TRBJ1-2,NA,NA,TRBV5-1
CAWSTGSSRTGELFF,TGTGCCTGGAGTACGGGTTCTAGCAGGACCGGGGAGCTGTTTTTT,TRBJ2-2,NA,NA,TRBV30
CASSPGDRGRPDTQYF,TGTGCCAGCAGCCCTGGGGACAGGGGGCGCCCAGATACGCAGTATTTT,TRBJ2-3,once,TRBD1,TRBV11-2
CASSLLVGLGYGYTF,TGTGCCAGCAGCTTATTAGTGGGTCTAGGCTATGGCTACACCTTC,TRBJ1-2,NA,NA,TRBV7-8
CASSVGSVGDYGYTF,TGTGCCAGCAGCGTAGGAAGCGTAGGGGACTATGGCTACACCTTC,TRBJ1-2,NA,NA,TRBV9
CASSLASGGHEQYF,TGTGCCAGCAGCTTAGCCTCAGGGGGCCACGAGCAGTACTTC,TRBJ2-7,NA,TRBD1,TRBV7-2
CASSYPFGGERYNEQFF,TGTGCCAGCAGTTACCCCTTTGGGGGGGAGCGCTACAATGAGCAGTTCTTC,TRBJ2-1,NA,TRBD2,TRBV6-2/TRBV6-3
CASSSTSGTDTQYF,TGTGCCAGCAGCTCGACTAGCGGCACAGATACGCAGTATTTT,TRBJ2-3,once,TRBD2,TRBV7-9
CASSPRTGFEKLFF,TGTGCCAGTAGTCCGCGGACAGGGTTTGAAAAACTGTTTTTT,TRBJ1-4,NA,TRBD1,TRBV19
CASSQVHGGRTWGEQFF,TGTGCCAGCAGCCAAGTTCACGGCGGGAGGACATGGGGTGAGCAGTTCTTC,TRBJ2-1,NA,TRBD2,TRBV3-1/TRBV3-2
CASRLGQEDTIYF,TGTGCCAGCAGGCTGGGACAGGAAGACACCATATATTTT,TRBJ1-3,NA,TRBD1,TRBV6-5
CASSLSGGDDEQFF,TGTGCCAGCAGCTTAAGCGGGGGAGATGATGAGCAGTTCTTC,TRBJ2-1,once,TRBD2,TRBV7-9
CASSPGPRGQGTDTQYF,TGTGCCAGCTCACCTGGGCCGCGGGGGCAGGGCACAGATACGCAGTATTTT,TRBJ2-3,NA,NA,TRBV18
CASSPNLAGKLFF,TGTGCCAGCAGTCCCAACCTTGCAGGGAAACTGTTTTTT,TRBJ1-4,NA,NA,TRBV12-3/TRBV12-4
CASSKGPGLAGGPGAKNIQYF,TGCGCCAGCAGCAAAGGCCCGGGACTAGCGGGAGGGCCCGGGGCCAAAAACATTCAGTACTTC,TRBJ2-4,NA,TRBD2,TRBV4-1